The source of this T cell receptor beta chain is a study of blood T cell repertoires in COVID-19. For the study at large: Researchers got acute and convalescent COVID-19 samples from the United States, Italy and Spain. T cells, B-cell-depleted T cells, or PBMCs provided the cDNA or gDNA that served as material.

As originally analysed: Estimation of nucleated cell counts relied on the amplification of reference gene primers. Sequenced by immunoSEQ multiplex PCR; TCRdb stores in-frame clones only, minus some. Clone size and V and J calls were adopted from that table, with D and trimming inferred from the DNA. This repertoire shows some 260,000 clones, 80% to 90% found once; its top ten account for over 1.1%. Germline V gives CDR1 MNHEY, CDR2 SVGAGI. V shed 7 bases, J shed 1 base, and the junction held 3 bases outside the gene matches. The CDR3 covers 14 residues. This clone was observed a single time. This TCR derives from a man aged 80 or over with acute or convalescent COVID-19. The sample was peripheral blood. This chain links TRBV6-5 with TRBJ2-2, with TRBD2 matching over 7 bases. CDR3 DNA sequence: TGTGCCAGCACGGGGGGAGAGAACACCGGGGAGCTGTTTTTT. Residues: CASTGGENTGELFF.